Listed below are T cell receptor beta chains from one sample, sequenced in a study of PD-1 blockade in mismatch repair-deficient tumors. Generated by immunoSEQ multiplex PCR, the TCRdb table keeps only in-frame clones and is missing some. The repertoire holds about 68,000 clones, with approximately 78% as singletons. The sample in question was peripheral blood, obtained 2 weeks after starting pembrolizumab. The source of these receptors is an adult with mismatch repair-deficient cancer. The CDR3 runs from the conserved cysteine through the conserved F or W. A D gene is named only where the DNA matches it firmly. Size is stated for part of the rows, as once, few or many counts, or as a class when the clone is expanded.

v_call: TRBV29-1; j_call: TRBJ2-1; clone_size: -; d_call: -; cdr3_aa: CSVEGGSTYNEQFF; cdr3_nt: TGCAGCGTTGAAGGTGGTTCCACCTACAATGAGCAGTTCTTC
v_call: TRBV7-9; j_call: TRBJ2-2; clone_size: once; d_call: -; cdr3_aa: CASSPTGGQAGELFF; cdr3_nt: TGTGCCAGCAGCCCCACCGGGGGTCAGGCCGGGGAGCTGTTTTTT
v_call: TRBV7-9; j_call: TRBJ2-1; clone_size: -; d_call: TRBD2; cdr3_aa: CASSLRLGAGTSDNEQFF; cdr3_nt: TGTGCCAGCAGCTTACGTTTAGGGGCCGGGACTAGCGACAATGAGCAGTTCTTC
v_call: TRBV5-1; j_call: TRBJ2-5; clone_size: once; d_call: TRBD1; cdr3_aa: CASSVGTDQETQYF; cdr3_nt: TGCGCCAGCAGCGTAGGGACAGACCAAGAGACCCAGTACTTC
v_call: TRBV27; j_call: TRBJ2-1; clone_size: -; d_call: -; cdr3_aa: CASSRYNEQFF; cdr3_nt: TGTGCCAGCAGTCGCTACAATGAGCAGTTCTTC
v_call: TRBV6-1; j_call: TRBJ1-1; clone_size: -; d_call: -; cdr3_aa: CASSSTGVDTEAFF; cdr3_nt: TGTGCCAGCAGTTCGACGGGAGTAGACACTGAAGCTTTCTTT
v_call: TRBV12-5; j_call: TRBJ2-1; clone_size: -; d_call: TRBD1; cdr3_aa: CASGLVGQGYNEQFF; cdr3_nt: TGTGCTAGTGGTTTGGTGGGACAGGGATACAATGAGCAGTTCTTC
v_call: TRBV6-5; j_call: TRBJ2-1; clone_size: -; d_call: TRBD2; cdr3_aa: CAAKREWSHNEQFF; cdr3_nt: TGTGCCGCAAAGCGGGAGTGGTCCCACAATGAGCAGTTCTTC
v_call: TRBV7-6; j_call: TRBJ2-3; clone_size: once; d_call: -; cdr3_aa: CASSQILTDTQYF; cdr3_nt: TGTGCCAGCAGCCAAATCCTTACAGATACGCAGTATTTT
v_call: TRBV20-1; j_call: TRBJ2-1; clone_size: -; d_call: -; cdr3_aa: CSADGHNEQFF; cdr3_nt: TGCAGTGCCGATGGCCACAATGAGCAGTTCTTC
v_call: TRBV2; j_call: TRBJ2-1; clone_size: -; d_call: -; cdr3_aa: CASSEAGDRDNEQFF; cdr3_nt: TGTGCCAGCAGTGAAGCGGGGGATCGGGACAATGAGCAGTTCTTC